The TCR beta chain described here comes from a study of cytomegalovirus exposure and HLA in healthy donors. Deletions cut 3 bases from V and 6 bases from J, with 17 bases between. The CDR3 consists of 15 residues. Per the germline V gene, CDR1 is MGHRA and CDR2 is YSYEKL. Among the donors, all were healthy bone marrow donors. The PCR was carried out with 60 Vbeta primers and 13 Jbeta primers. Assay: immunoSEQ multiplex PCR; the TCRdb copy retains only in-frame clones and omits some. This table holds some 150,000 clones, roughly 81% found once. This clone was seen just once. No antigen is known for it. Overall study results and limits: Later work found most CMV-associated TCR beta chains apparently HLA-restricted. Among TCR beta chains of equal frequency, HLA-associated ones were more clonally expanded in a later analysis.

The sample comprised PBMCs. The rearrangement uses TRBV4-1 and TRBJ2-5, with a possible D match to TRBD2 (6 bases). The sequence came from a woman between 50 and 59 years old in good health and CMV-seronegative. CDR3 sequence: CASSQEGRTLQTQYF. The CDR3 DNA sequence: TGCGCCAGCAGCCAGGAGGGGAGGACCCTCCAGACCCAGTACTTC.